The rows below give T cell receptor beta chains drawn from one sample of a study of cytomegalovirus exposure and HLA in healthy donors. The assay was immunoSEQ multiplex PCR, and TCRdb's table has in-frame clones only and misses some. The table records about 190,000 clones, approximately 90% of them present only once. The sample comprised PBMCs. The receptors stem from a boy aged 2 to 10 in good health and CMV-seronegative. The CDR3 runs from the conserved cysteine through the conserved F or W. The D gene is left open where the match is weak. Size tells how often a clone was seen (once, few, many) or the class of an expanded clone, and some rows leave it out.

CAWSVGTVSSQPQHF	TGTGCCTGGAGTGTCGGGACAGTCAGTAGTCAGCCCCAGCATTTT	NA	TRBD1	TRBV30	TRBJ1-5
CAWNRGGSPLHF	TGTGCCTGGAACAGGGGAGGTTCACCCCTCCACTTT	NA	TRBD1	TRBV30	TRBJ1-6
CASSLDPQGGNTEAFF	TGCGCCAGCAGCTTGGACCCCCAGGGAGGGAACACTGAAGCTTTCTTT	few	NA	TRBV5-1	TRBJ1-1
CASSPRDSSYEQYF	TGCGCCAGCAGCCCACGTGACAGCTCCTACGAGCAGTACTTC	NA	NA	TRBV5-1	TRBJ2-7
CASSLGPILFYEQYF	TGTGCCAGCAGTTTAGGTCCTATTCTGTTCTACGAGCAGTACTTC	NA	NA	TRBV28	TRBJ2-7
CASSNGGVANEKLFF	TGCGCCAGCAGCAATGGAGGGGTCGCGAATGAAAAACTGTTTTTT	few	NA	TRBV5-1	TRBJ1-4
CVGLLAGEDTQYF	TGTGTGGGCCTTCTAGCGGGGGAAGATACGCAGTATTTT	few	TRBD2	TRBV7-8	TRBJ2-3
CASTQGHSEQFF	TGTGCCAGCACCCAGGGACACAGTGAGCAGTTCTTC	NA	NA	TRBV21-1	TRBJ2-1
CASTTTGIDSGNTIYF	TGTGCCAGCACCACGACAGGGATCGACTCTGGAAACACCATATATTTT	NA	TRBD1	TRBV28	TRBJ1-3
CSASGADEQYF	TGCAGTGCTAGTGGAGCTGATGAGCAGTACTTC	NA	NA	TRBV20-1	TRBJ2-7
CASSLDGSSYNEQFF	TGTGCCAGCAGTCTCGACGGGAGCTCCTACAATGAGCAGTTCTTC	NA	NA	TRBV5-4	TRBJ2-1
CASSAPGQGSGNTIYF	TGTGCCAGCAGTGCCCCAGGGCAGGGCTCTGGAAACACCATATATTTT	few	NA	TRBV28	TRBJ1-3
CASSRQPGQALNTEAFF	TGCGCCAGCAGCCGGCAGCCGGGACAGGCTTTGAACACTGAAGCTTTCTTT	NA	TRBD1	TRBV4-1	TRBJ1-1
CASSQASWALETQYF	TGTGCCAGCAGCCAAGCCTCGTGGGCGTTGGAGACCCAGTACTTC	NA	NA	TRBV4-2	TRBJ2-5
CASRGHLSGANVLTF	TGTGCCAGCAGGGGACATTTGTCTGGGGCCAACGTCCTGACTTTC	few	NA	TRBV6-5	TRBJ2-6
CACYRGRPGDSPLHF	TGTGCCTGCTACAGGGGGCGCCCTGGGGATTCACCCCTCCACTTT	NA	TRBD1	TRBV30	TRBJ1-6
CASRDSPAVQTQYF	TGTGCCAGCAGAGACTCCCCCGCAGTGCAGACCCAGTACTTC	NA	NA	TRBV6-5	TRBJ2-5
CASSEVGRSREGNYEQYF	TGTGCCAGCAGTGAAGTGGGGAGGTCGAGGGAGGGAAACTACGAGCAGTACTTC	NA	TRBD2	TRBV6-1	TRBJ2-7
CASRKLAGGPADTQYF	TGTGCCAGCAGGAAACTAGCGGGGGGGCCCGCAGATACGCAGTATTTT	NA	TRBD2	TRBV6-6	TRBJ2-3
CSSSSRDSGGETQYF	TGTTCCAGCAGCTCCCGGGACAGCGGAGGGGAGACCCAGTACTTC	NA	NA	TRBV7-9	TRBJ2-5
CSSSLGDSDRREKLFF	TGTTCCAGCAGCTTAGGGGACAGTGACCGGAGAGAAAAACTGTTTTTT	NA	TRBD1	TRBV7-9	TRBJ1-4
CASSEAGGGWTEAFF	TGTGCCAGCAGTGAGGCAGGGGGAGGTTGGACTGAAGCTTTCTTT	NA	TRBD1	TRBV25-1	TRBJ1-1
CASSYDRLSGNTIYF	TGTGCCAGCAGCTACGACAGGCTGTCTGGAAACACCATATATTTT	NA	NA	TRBV7-6	TRBJ1-3
CASSLVRERGTEAFF	TGTGCCAGCAGTTTGGTACGGGAAAGGGGGACTGAAGCTTTCTTT	NA	NA	TRBV27	TRBJ1-1
CASSELSNEQFF	TGTGCCAGCAGTGAATTATCCAATGAGCAGTTCTTC	few	NA	TRBV6-4	TRBJ2-1
CAWSGRGGRGDTQYF	TGTGCCTGGAGTGGGCGGGGGGGCCGTGGGGATACGCAGTATTTT	NA	TRBD2	TRBV30	TRBJ2-3
CAVGTEGTQPQHF	TGTGCCGTTGGGACAGAGGGGACTCAGCCCCAGCATTTT	NA	TRBD1	TRBV30	TRBJ1-5
CASSPGPRGSGNTIYF	TGTGCCAGCTCACCAGGACCGAGGGGGTCTGGAAACACCATATATTTT	NA	NA	TRBV18	TRBJ1-3